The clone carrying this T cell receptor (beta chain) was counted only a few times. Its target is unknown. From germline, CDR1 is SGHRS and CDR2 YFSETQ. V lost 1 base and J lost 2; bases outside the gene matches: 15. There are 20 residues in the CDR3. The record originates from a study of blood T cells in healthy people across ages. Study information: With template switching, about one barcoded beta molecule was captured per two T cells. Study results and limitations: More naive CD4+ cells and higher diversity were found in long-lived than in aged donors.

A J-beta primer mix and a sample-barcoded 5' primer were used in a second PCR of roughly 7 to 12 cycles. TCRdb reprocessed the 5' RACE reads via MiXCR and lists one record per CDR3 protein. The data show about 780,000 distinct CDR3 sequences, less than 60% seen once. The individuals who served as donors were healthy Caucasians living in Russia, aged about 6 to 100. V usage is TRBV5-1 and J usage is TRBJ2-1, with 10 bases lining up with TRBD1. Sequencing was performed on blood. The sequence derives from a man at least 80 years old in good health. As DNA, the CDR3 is TGCGCCAGCAGCTTGCCGGGACAGGGGTCAAGCGGCCAGGCCTACAATGAGCAGTTCTTC. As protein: CASSLPGQGSSGQAYNEQFF.